The rows below give T cell receptor beta chains drawn from one sample of a study of a mutant IDH1 vaccine in newly diagnosed glioma. What these receptors recognize is not known. The repertoire was sequenced with immunoSEQ multiplex PCR; TCRdb's copy has only in-frame clones and lacks some. The data contain 100,000 to 150,000 clones, around 80% of them singletons. The sequenced sample was PBMCs, obtained from a glioma patient whose treatment included an IDH1 peptide vaccine. These receptor sequences come from a man in his forties with glioma. Both conserved end residues are part of each CDR3. The order of the fields is D gene, clone size, V gene, J gene, CDR3 protein, CDR3 DNA. The D gene is left open where the match is weak. The listing skips clone size in some rows; elsewhere it reads once, few, many or a size class.

NA,NA,TRBV7-2,TRBJ2-5,CASTQETQYF,TGTGCCAGCACCCAAGAGACCCAGTACTTC
NA,NA,TRBV5-1,TRBJ1-2,CASSLEGGYGYTF,TGCGCCAGCAGCTTGGAGGGCGGCTATGGCTACACCTTC
NA,NA,TRBV14,TRBJ2-5,CASSQELGAETQYF,TGTGCCAGCAGCCAAGAACTGGGAGCCGAGACCCAGTACTTC
NA,NA,TRBV13,TRBJ2-7,CASSPGLSSYEQYF,TGTGCCAGCAGCCCAGGACTCAGCTCCTACGAGCAGTACTTC
NA,NA,TRBV7-8,TRBJ2-7,CASSLGASSYEQYF,TGTGCCAGCAGCTTAGGGGCCAGCTCCTACGAGCAGTACTTC
NA,NA,TRBV5-3,TRBJ2-3,CARSLVLEGTTDTQYF,TGTGCCAGAAGCTTGGTTTTGGAGGGGACCACAGATACGCAGTATTTT
TRBD1,NA,TRBV7-6,TRBJ1-4,CASSPQGQGRLFF,TGTGCCAGCAGCCCCCAGGGACAGGGCAGACTGTTTTTT
TRBD1,few,TRBV5-6,TRBJ2-2,CASSRDREIHTGELFF,TGTGCCAGCAGCCGGGACAGGGAGATACACACCGGGGAGCTGTTTTTT
TRBD1,NA,TRBV27,TRBJ1-2,CASRPGQRLYGYTF,TGTGCCAGCAGGCCGGGACAGAGACTCTATGGCTACACCTTC
NA,few,TRBV11-2,TRBJ2-7,CASSLAFMGLYEQYF,TGTGCCAGCAGCTTAGCTTTCATGGGGTTGTACGAGCAGTACTTC
TRBD1,NA,TRBV4-3,TRBJ1-3,CASSQETGTGGSGNTIYF,TGCGCCAGCAGCCAGGAAACCGGGACAGGGGGCTCTGGAAACACCATATATTTT
TRBD1,NA,TRBV29-1,TRBJ2-3,CSDKGASSSSTDTQYF,TGCAGCGACAAGGGGGCTAGCAGCTCTAGCACAGATACGCAGTATTTT
NA,NA,TRBV28,TRBJ2-7,CASSFRGRLKRNEQYF,TGTGCCAGCAGCTTCAGGGGTAGGCTAAAGCGGAACGAGCAGTACTTC
NA,NA,TRBV28,TRBJ1-1,CASSPLTPNTEAFF,TGTGCCAGCAGTCCCCTGACACCGAACACTGAAGCTTTCTTT
NA,NA,TRBV21-1,TRBJ1-5,CASSSRDRDQPQHF,TGTGCCAGCAGCTCCCGGGACAGGGATCAGCCCCAGCATTTT
NA,NA,TRBV28,TRBJ1-1,CASSFGWGNTEAFF,TGTGCCAGCAGTTTTGGGTGGGGGAACACTGAAGCTTTCTTT
NA,NA,TRBV2,TRBJ1-2,CASREGLANYGYTF,TGTGCCAGCAGGGAGGGTTTAGCTAACTATGGCTACACCTTC
NA,NA,TRBV5-1,TRBJ2-7,CASSLVPQRSYEQYF,TGCGCCAGCAGCTTGGTGCCTCAGAGGTCCTACGAGCAGTACTTC
TRBD2,NA,TRBV19,TRBJ2-1,CASLGTSREVYHEQFF,TGTGCCAGCCTTGGGACTAGTAGGGAGGTATATCATGAGCAGTTCTTC
TRBD2,NA,TRBV4-3,TRBJ2-2,CASSQEGLAGNTGELFF,TGCGCCAGCAGCCAAGAGGGCCTAGCGGGAAACACCGGGGAGCTGTTTTTT
NA,NA,TRBV19,TRBJ2-3,CASSILSATDTQYF,TGTGCCAGTAGTATACTTAGCGCCACAGATACGCAGTATTTT
NA,NA,TRBV7-8,TRBJ2-7,CASSEAYEQYF,TGTGCCAGCAGCGAGGCCTACGAGCAGTACTTC
NA,NA,TRBV7-2,TRBJ2-1,CASSPQGNEQFF,TGTGCCAGCAGCCCGCAGGGCAATGAGCAGTTCTTC
NA,NA,TRBV6-1,TRBJ2-1,CAATNYNEQFF,TGTGCCGCCACTAATTACAATGAGCAGTTCTTC
NA,NA,TRBV5-4,TRBJ2-7,CASSLGQSYEQYF,TGTGCCAGCAGCTTAGGGCAGAGCTACGAGCAGTACTTC
NA,NA,TRBV7-9,TRBJ2-7,CASTIGAFYEQYF,TGTGCCAGCACCATCGGGGCCTTCTACGAGCAGTACTTC
TRBD2,NA,TRBV6-1,TRBJ2-5,CASSEDGTRGETQYF,TGTGCCAGCAGTGAGGATGGGACTAGAGGAGAGACCCAGTACTTC
TRBD1,NA,TRBV9,TRBJ1-3,CASSQDRGYGNTIYF,TGTGCCAGCAGCCAGGACAGGGGTTATGGAAACACCATATATTTT
NA,NA,TRBV11-3,TRBJ2-7,CASSSNRYEQYF,TGTGCCAGCAGCTCGAATAGATACGAGCAGTACTTC
NA,few,TRBV7-6,TRBJ2-3,CASSLAQESHPGGTDTQYF,TGTGCCAGCAGCTTAGCCCAAGAATCGCATCCGGGAGGCACAGATACGCAGTATTTT
NA,NA,TRBV21-1,TRBJ1-1,CASRDRENTEAFF,TGTGCCAGCCGGGACAGGGAAAACACTGAAGCTTTCTTT
TRBD2,medium-sized,TRBV28,TRBJ2-2,CASSQTSAAGELFF,TGTGCCAGCAGTCAGACTAGCGCGGCCGGGGAGCTGTTTTTT
NA,NA,TRBV7-9,TRBJ2-3,CASSSPTGTSSTDTQYF,TGTGCCAGCAGCTCACCAACCGGGACCTCTAGCACAGATACGCAGTATTTT
NA,NA,TRBV19,TRBJ1-2,CASSKARAAQNYGYTF,TGTGCCAGTAGTAAAGCCAGGGCGGCTCAGAACTATGGCTACACCTTC
NA,NA,TRBV6-6,TRBJ2-3,CASSYWVAQTDTQYF,TGTGCCAGCAGTTACTGGGTAGCCCAGACAGATACGCAGTATTTT
NA,once,TRBV18,TRBJ1-4,CASSVLVGVEKLFF,TGTGCCAGCTCCGTACTTGTAGGGGTTGAAAAACTGTTTTTT
TRBD1,NA,TRBV6-1,TRBJ2-7,CASSGVPGQGLSYEQYF,TGTGCCAGCAGTGGGGTTCCGGGACAGGGGCTCTCCTACGAGCAGTACTTC
NA,NA,TRBV5-4,TRBJ2-7,CASSPGLGSARTYEQYF,TGTGCCAGCAGCCCTGGCCTTGGCTCGGCGAGAACCTACGAGCAGTACTTC
NA,few,TRBV29-1,TRBJ2-1,CSVAGNEQFF,TGCAGCGTTGCGGGCAATGAGCAGTTCTTC
TRBD1,NA,TRBV10-3,TRBJ1-1,CAVGQGTPEAFF,TGTGCCGTCGGACAGGGAACCCCTGAAGCTTTCTTT
TRBD1,NA,TRBV5-4,TRBJ2-7,CASSFRDNRGYEQYF,TGTGCCAGCAGCTTTCGGGATAACAGGGGGTACGAGCAGTACTTC
NA,NA,TRBV19,TRBJ2-5,CASSREGYQETQYF,TGTGCCAGTAGTAGGGAAGGGTACCAAGAGACCCAGTACTTC
NA,few,TRBV6-5,TRBJ1-1,CASSYSPGADEAFF,TGTGCCAGCAGTTACTCGCCGGGGGCAGATGAAGCTTTCTTT
TRBD1,NA,TRBV18,TRBJ2-3,CASSPGTGLKVTQYF,TGTGCCAGCTCACCGGGGACAGGTTTGAAGGTTACGCAGTATTTT
NA,NA,TRBV7-9,TRBJ2-5,CASSLDRGETQYF,TGTGCCAGCAGCTTAGATCGGGGAGAGACCCAGTACTTC
NA,NA,TRBV11-2,TRBJ1-5,CASSPGQNSNQPQHF,TGTGCCAGCAGCCCCGGACAGAATAGCAATCAGCCCCAGCATTTT
TRBD1,NA,TRBV5-1,TRBJ2-7,CASRTGTGGSEQYF,TGCGCCAGCCGAACCGGGACAGGGGGTTCCGAGCAGTACTTC
NA,NA,TRBV9,TRBJ1-1,CASSVPPSDTEAFF,TGTGCCAGCAGCGTACCCCCCAGCGACACTGAAGCTTTCTTT
NA,NA,TRBV19,TRBJ1-2,CARSEATGKTNYGYTF,TGTGCCAGAAGCGAAGCCACAGGGAAAACTAACTATGGCTACACCTTC
NA,NA,TRBV27,TRBJ1-2,CASSTRRPGQNYGYTF,TGTGCCAGCAGTACCCGACGTCCCGGTCAGAACTATGGCTACACCTTC
TRBD1,NA,TRBV6-6,TRBJ2-5,CASSYSAQGEYF,TGTGCCAGCAGTTACTCGGCTCAGGGGGAGTACTTC
TRBD2,NA,TRBV4-1,TRBJ2-1,CASSQGTSSYNEQFF,TGCGCCAGCAGCCAAGGGACTAGCAGTTACAATGAGCAGTTCTTC
TRBD2,NA,TRBV30,TRBJ2-5,CAWSVHLAGEETQYF,TGTGCCTGGAGTGTACACCTAGCGGGAGAAGAGACCCAGTACTTC
NA,NA,TRBV9,TRBJ2-3,CASSGTRFADTQYF,TGTGCCAGCAGCGGTACTAGGTTTGCAGATACGCAGTATTTT
NA,NA,TRBV28,TRBJ2-7,CASSSTLGDFYEQYF,TGTGCCAGCAGTTCGACACTTGGGGATTTCTACGAGCAGTACTTC
NA,NA,TRBV28,TRBJ2-3,CASSPEGTQYF,TGTGCCAGCAGCCCTGAAGGTACGCAGTATTTT
TRBD1,NA,TRBV6-6,TRBJ2-3,CASSYPQGVDTDTQYF,TGTGCCAGCAGTTACCCCCAGGGGGTTGACACAGATACGCAGTATTTT
TRBD2,NA,TRBV6-6,TRBJ2-7,CASSIAGGGYYEQYF,TGTGCCAGCAGTATAGCGGGAGGGGGATACTACGAGCAGTACTTC
NA,NA,TRBV25-1,TRBJ2-7,CASSDRYEQYF,TGTGCCAGCAGTGACAGGTACGAGCAGTACTTC